The 27 T cell receptor beta chains below were found in one sample sequenced in a study of blood T cell repertoires in COVID-19. Here immunoSEQ multiplex PCR was the method, and the copy in TCRdb shows in-frame clones only, minus some. The table has about 240,000 clones, about 89% seen once. The source material was PBMCs or T cells enriched from blood (not recorded which). The receptors stem from a woman aged 25 to 45 who had recovered from COVID-19.

The chain links TRBV9 to TRBJ1-3; possibly TRBD1 for D (5 bases). CDR3 length: 14 residues. The V gene's germline CDR1 is SGDLS and CDR2 YYNGEE. Trimming left V 0 bases short and J 3 bases short, with 7 bases between. CDR3 sequence (DNA): TGTGCCAGCAGCGTAGGGGGGGATGGAAACACCATATATTTT. It codes for CASSVGGDGNTIYF.

V and J are TRBV7-9 and TRBJ1-1; no firm D call. Looked up from germline, CDR1 is SEHNR and CDR2 is FQNEAQ (reference sequence). This CDR3 is 14 amino acids long. Trimming shortened V by 1 base and J by 4 bases, and 10 bases separated the two germline ends. CDR3: CASSLERDGTEAFF. Written as DNA, the CDR3 is TGTGCCAGCAGCTTAGAGCGGGATGGCACTGAAGCTTTCTTT.

The V call is TRBV9, the J call TRBJ1-4; no definite D call. The germline V gene has CDR1 SGDLS and CDR2 YYNGEE. V was pared by 0 bases and J by 2 bases, with 8 bases between. There are 15 residues in the CDR3. The CDR3 loop is CASSVAGFTNEKLFF. CDR3 nucleotide sequence: TGTGCCAGCAGCGTAGCCGGGTTTACTAATGAAAAACTGTTTTTT. Drawing the rest from reference TRBV9 and TRBJ1-4, the complete variable domain is DSGVTQTPKHLITATGQRVTLRCSPRSGDLSVYWYQQSLDQGLQFLIQYYNGEERAKGNILERFSAQQFPDLHSELNLSSLELGDSALYFCASSVAGFTNEKLFFGSGTQLSVL.

The chain combines TRBV7-2 with TRBJ2-7, with D perhaps TRBD1 (6 bases). The CDR3 consists of 13 residues. The germline V gene has CDR1 SGHTA and CDR2 FQGNSA. The V and J ends lost 2 bases and 5 bases respectively, with 10 bases between them. In DNA, the CDR3 is TGTGCCAGCAGCTTAAACAGGGACCACGAGCAGTACTTC. Encoded protein: CASSLNRDHEQYF.

The chain joins TRBV30 to TRBJ2-7, with 7 positions matching TRBD2. The CDR3 covers 12 residues. Germline assignment: CDR1 GTSNPN and CDR2 SVGIG (reference sequence). The junction had 4 bases not matched to a gene; V was cut back by 5 bases and J by 3 bases. CDR3 sequence (DNA): TGTGCCTGGGGGGAGGGCGGCTACGAGCAGTACTTC. It encodes CAWGEGGYEQYF.

The sample holds one count of this clone. The V gene is TRBV7-8, the J gene TRBJ1-1, with D unresolved. Trimming cost V 5 bases and J 0 bases, with 10 bases left between them. This CDR3 has 14 residues. Germline-derived CDR1 and CDR2 are SGHVS and FQNEAQ. The CDR3 nucleotides are TGTGCCAGCAGCAAATTCCAGATGAACACTGAAGCTTTCTTT. Amino acid sequence: CASSKFQMNTEAFF.

The CDR3 coding sequence is TGCGCCAGCAGCCAAGTTTCGTTCCGGGACAGGGGTGAAGCTTTCTTT. This codes for CASSQVSFRDRGEAFF. The chain combines TRBV4-3 with TRBJ1-1; 10 nucleotides align to TRBD1. The CDR3 extends over 16 amino acids. Per the germline V gene, CDR1 is LGHNA and CDR2 is YSLEER. The ends lost 1 base at V and 7 bases at J; junction bases unmatched: 9.

The rearrangement joins TRBV5-1 to TRBJ1-2; 7 bases are a match to TRBD1. V trimming: 0 bases; J trimming: 7 bases; junction bases outside the gene matches: 3. The CDR3 runs to 13 residues. Per the germline V gene, CDR1 is SGHRS and CDR2 is YFSETQ. CDR3 residues: CASSLETGFGYTF. DNA for the CDR3: TGCGCCAGCAGCTTGGAGACAGGGTTTGGCTACACCTTC.

The gene calls are TRBV28 and TRBJ1-4; no firm D call. The length of the CDR3 is 12 residues. CDR1 is MDHEN, CDR2 SYDVKM, per germline. The germline V and J ends were trimmed by 7 bases and 7 bases, with 10 bases remaining between them. The CDR3 spells CASTTFGEKLFF. The DNA for the CDR3 is TGTGCCAGCACCACCTTCGGTGAAAAACTGTTTTTT.

This chain links TRBV30 with TRBJ1-1; possibly TRBD1 for D (6 bases). The CDR3 length is 12 residues. The germline V and J ends were trimmed by 2 bases and 6 bases, with 10 bases remaining between them. The germline V gene encodes CDR1 GTSNPN and CDR2 SVGIG (reference sequence). The CDR3 sequence is CAWSPGQSEAFF. In nucleotides, the CDR3 is TGTGCCTGGAGTCCAGGACAGTCTGAAGCTTTCTTT. Full variable domain (missing parts from reference TRBV30 and TRBJ1-1): SQTIHQWPATLVQPVGSPLSLECTVEGTSNPNLYWYRQAAGRGLQLLFYSVGIGQISSEVPQNLSASRPQDRQFILSSKKLLLSDSGFYLCAWSPGQSEAFFGQGTRLTVV.

The chain carries TRBV10-3 and TRBJ2-1; tentatively, D is TRBD1 (6 bases). Per germline, CDR1 ENHRY and CDR2 SYGVKD. The V end was cut by 10 bases, the J end by 2 bases, with 15 bases between. The CDR3 has 14 amino acids. CDR3 nucleotides: TGTGCCACCTCAACAGGGATCACCTACAATGAGCAGTTCTTC. Translated, it gives CATSTGITYNEQFF.

V usage is TRBV27 and J usage is TRBJ1-4, with a possible D match to TRBD1 (5 bases). The CDR3 runs to 14 residues. Per the germline V gene, CDR1 is MNHEY and CDR2 is SMNVEV (reference sequence). Trimming left V 0 bases short and J 8 bases short, with 10 bases between. CDR3 in DNA: TGTGCCAGCAGTTTATCGGCGGGGCTGGAAAAACTGTTTTTT. Translating it yields CASSLSAGLEKLFF.

J is TRBJ1-1 and V is TRBV24-1, with 9 bases aligning to TRBD1. This CDR3 contains 14 residues. The germline V gene encodes CDR1 KGHDR and CDR2 SFDVKD. Trimming took 7 bases from V and 3 from J; bases not matched to a gene: 5. In DNA, the CDR3 is TGTGCCACCAGACAGGGGGCTGCGGACACTGAAGCTTTCTTT. Protein: CATRQGAADTEAFF.

The V gene is TRBV9, the J gene TRBJ1-2; 7 nucleotides match TRBD1. V dropped 4 bases and J dropped 8; count of bases not matched to a gene: 14. CDR3 size: 15 residues. CDR1 and CDR2 (germline): SGDLS, YYNGEE. CDR3 in DNA: TGTGCCAGCAGCCCCCGGACAGGATCATCGTTGGGCTACACCTTC. Its translation is CASSPRTGSSLGYTF. Complete variable domain (other parts from reference TRBV9 and TRBJ1-2): DSGVTQTPKHLITATGQRVTLRCSPRSGDLSVYWYQQSLDQGLQFLIQYYNGEERAKGNILERFSAQQFPDLHSELNLSSLELGDSALYFCASSPRTGSSLGYTFGSGTRLTVV.

The rearrangement links TRBV12-3 or TRBV12-4 to TRBJ1-3; D possibly corresponds to TRBD1 (6 bases). The V and J ends lost 8 bases and 6 bases respectively, with 14 bases between them. The length of the CDR3 is 13 residues. The CDR3 protein is CASGRGSANTIYF. The DNA of the CDR3 is TGTGCCAGCGGCAGGGGTAGTGCAAACACCATATATTTT.

This chain joins TRBV5-4 and TRBJ2-7; 10 bases fit TRBD2. CDR3 length equals 16 residues. From germline, CDR1 is SGHNT and CDR2 YYREEE (reference sequence). With V trimmed by 5 bases and J by 5 bases, 13 bases remained unmatched. The CDR3 protein is CASRMGRASGRDEQYF. Written as DNA, the CDR3 is TGTGCCAGCAGGATGGGGAGGGCTAGCGGGAGAGACGAGCAGTACTTC. Together with reference TRBV5-4 and TRBJ2-7, the CDR3 gives the full variable domain: ETGVTQSPTHLIKTRGQQVTLRCSSQSGHNTVSWYQQALGQGPQFIFQYYREEENGRGNFPPRFSGLQFPNYSSELNVNALELDDSALYLCASRMGRASGRDEQYFGPGTRLTVT.

The J gene is TRBJ2-1, the V gene TRBV7-9, with TRBD2 identical over 8 bases. Germline assignment: CDR1 SEHNR and CDR2 FQNEAQ (reference sequence). Trimming at V came to 2 bases and at J to 4 bases, leaving 16 bases not matched to a gene. The CDR3 has 19 residues. The CDR3 sequence is CASSLPNTESSGRYNEQFF. The CDR3 nucleotides are TGTGCCAGCAGCTTACCTAATACAGAATCGAGCGGGAGATACAATGAGCAGTTCTTC.

The genes are TRBV28 and TRBJ1-1; 7 positions agree with TRBD1. V gave up 6 bases and J gave up 3 bases; unmatched junction bases: 10. Germline V lookup: CDR1 MDHEN, CDR2 SYDVKM. The CDR3 spans 15 residues. The CDR3: CASSPGGKAYTEAFF. The CDR3 DNA sequence: TGTGCCAGCAGCCCAGGGGGTAAAGCATACACTGAAGCTTTCTTT.

This clone has just one count. The chain is built from TRBV9 and TRBJ2-3, with D uncertain. Germline V gene lookup returns CDR1 SGDLS and CDR2 YYNGEE. Trimming cost V 4 bases and J 0 bases, with 15 bases left between them. This CDR3 spans 16 amino acids. As DNA, the CDR3 is TGTGCCAGCAGCTTACATCCATCTTCTAGCACAGATACGCAGTATTTT. Residues: CASSLHPSSSTDTQYF.

This chain connects TRBV7-2 to TRBJ1-4, with D possibly TRBD1 on 5 matching bases. Germline V lookup: CDR1 SGHTA, CDR2 FQGNSA. The CDR3 has 14 residues. The V gene lost 0 bases and the J gene lost 6 bases, with 8 bases spanning the gap. The CDR3 region has the DNA TGTGCCAGCAGCTTAGCGGGGGGGTATGAAAAACTGTTTTTT. It yields the protein CASSLAGGYEKLFF.

The CDR3 protein is CASRLGVNTEAFF. CDR3 nucleotides: TGTGCCAGCAGGCTAGGGGTTAACACTGAAGCTTTCTTT. This chain uses TRBV25-1 with TRBJ1-1; D might be TRBD1 (5 bases). CDR3 length: 13 amino acids. Trimming took 6 bases from V and 2 from J, leaving 10 bases between them. The V gene's germline CDR1 is MGHDK and CDR2 SYGVNS.

V and J are TRBV19 and TRBJ2-7; possibly TRBD1 for D (6 bases). Trimming stripped 7 bases from V and 2 bases from J, with 15 bases between. Looked up from germline, CDR1 is LNHDA and CDR2 is SQIVND (reference sequence). The CDR3 sequence is 14 residues long. The DNA of the CDR3 is TGTGCCAGTACCCTACAGGGACCAACCTACGAGCAGTACTTC. Its translation is CASTLQGPTYEQYF.

This sequence joins TRBV5-4 and TRBJ2-5, with 14 bases identical to TRBD2. V was pared by 2 bases and J by 2 bases, with 5 bases of the junction left unmatched. This CDR3 comprises 17 residues. Germline V gene sequence: CDR1 SGHNT, CDR2 YYREEE (reference sequence). The CDR3 nucleotides read TGTGCCAGCAGCTTCGGGACTAGCGGGAGTGGGCAAGAGACCCAGTACTTC. This gives the protein CASSFGTSGSGQETQYF.

The chain joins TRBV24-1 to TRBJ2-2; 7 bases agree with TRBD1. Germline V gene sequence: CDR1 KGHDR, CDR2 SFDVKD. J lost 6 bases, V lost 1 base, and 10 bases had no gene match. There are 17 residues in the CDR3. CDR3 sequence reads: CATSDFTWTGIPGELFF. CDR3 coding DNA: TGTGCCACCAGTGATTTTACGTGGACAGGCATCCCCGGGGAGCTGTTTTTT.

The chain couples TRBV4-2 to TRBJ1-1; D gene ambiguous. The ends were cut back, 3 bases at V and 0 bases at J, with 11 bases in the middle. Looked up from germline, CDR1 is LGHNA and CDR2 is YNFKEQ. The CDR3 contains 15 residues. The DNA for the CDR3 is TGTGCCAGCAGCCAGAAGCGGCAGTTGAACACTGAAGCTTTCTTT. This gives the protein CASSQKRQLNTEAFF.

With respect to this clone: The junction and the germline gene differ at one end; a read error may be behind it. V is TRBV7-7 and J is TRBJ2-1, with 9 bases matching TRBD2. Germline lookup yields CDR1 SSHAT and CDR2 FNYEAQ (reference sequence). The length of the CDR3 is 17 residues. The CDR3 sequence: CASSPSSGTLRGNEQFF. CDR3 DNA: TGTGCTAGCAGCCCCTCTAGCGGGACCCTCCGGGGGAATGAGCAGTTCTTC. The full variable domain, with the rest looked up from reference TRBV7-7 and TRBJ2-1, is GAGVSQSPRYKVTKRGQDVTLRCDPISSHATLYWYQQALGQGPEFLTYFNYEAQPDKSGLPSDRFSAERPEGSISTLTIQRTEQRDSAMYRCASSPSSGTLRGNEQFFGPGTRLTVL.

This chain joins TRBV4-2 and TRBJ1-5; D might be TRBD1 (5 bases). Looked up from germline, CDR1 is LGHNA and CDR2 is YNFKEQ. V was clipped by 0 bases and J by 2 bases, with 11 bases between them. The CDR3 sequence is 16 residues long. The CDR3 nucleotides are TGTGCCAGCAGCCAAGATCCCCAGGGTGGCAATCAGCCCCAGCATTTT. Translating gives CASSQDPQGGNQPQHF.